This passage covers 10 T cell receptor beta chains from one sample sequenced in a study of vaccination effects on CD4 cells after COVID-19. What these receptors recognize is not known. Only in-frame clones appear in the TCRdb table, and some are missing; sequencing was by immunoSEQ multiplex PCR. The data hold roughly 25,000 clones, with roughly 77% observed a single time. The ViraFEST assay expanded antigen-specific CD4+ T cells with viral peptide pools before sequencing. Culture proceeded for about 11 days, and CD4+ T cells were then isolated. This individual tested PCR-positive for SARS-CoV-2 infection between March and December 2020. The sample in question was CD4+ T cells from PBMCs cultured with HCoV-NL63 spike peptides, obtained before COVID-19 vaccination. The origin of the receptors is a human donor who had a prior SARS-CoV-2 infection.

The rearrangement links TRBV5-4 to TRBJ1-4; D remains unclear. The CDR3 is made up of 14 amino acids. Between the trimmed V and J ends, which lost 0 bases and 5 bases, there was a span of 8 bases. From germline, CDR1 is SGHNT and CDR2 YYREEE (reference sequence). CDR3 sequence: CASSLGTQNEKLFF. The CDR3, as DNA: TGTGCCAGCAGCTTGGGGACCCAGAATGAAAAACTGTTTTTT.

V and J are TRBV5-4 and TRBJ2-2, with 9 bases matching TRBD2. V trimming: 3 bases; J trimming: 2 bases; junction bases outside the gene matches: 11. Germline CDR1 reads SGHNT; CDR2 reads YYREEE (reference sequence). The CDR3 consists of 18 residues. The CDR3 loop reads CASSSNLGLAINTGELFF. CDR3 nucleotides: TGTGCCAGCAGCTCCAACCTCGGACTAGCGATAAACACCGGGGAGCTGTTTTTT.

This chain uses TRBV5-1 with TRBJ2-5; no clear D gene. Germline CDR1 SGHRS, CDR2 YFSETQ. The CDR3 runs to 13 residues. V gave up 2 bases and J gave up 0 bases, with 5 bases separating them. The CDR3 bases are TGCGCCAGCAGCTTCCTCTACCAAGAGACCCAGTACTTC. It is translated as CASSFLYQETQYF.

V gene TRBV2 combines with J gene TRBJ1-6; D is possibly TRBD1 (5 bases). Trimming pared 1 base from V and 10 bases from J, leaving 14 bases between. CDR1 is SNHLY and CDR2 is FYNNEI in the germline V gene. The CDR3 sequence is 15 residues long. The CDR3 coding sequence is TGTGCCAGCAGTGAAGTAGGCAGGGCAGGGTCACCCCTCCACTTT. This codes for CASSEVGRAGSPLHF. Together with reference TRBV2 and TRBJ1-6, the CDR3 gives the full variable domain: EPEVTQTPSHQVTQMGQEVILRCVPISNHLYFYWYRQILGQKVEFLVSFYNNEISEKSEIFDDQFSVERPDGSNFTLKIRSTKLEDSAMYFCASSEVGRAGSPLHFGNGTRLTVT.

V and J are TRBV5-1 and TRBJ2-2; 9 nucleotides match TRBD2. V was clipped by 1 base and J by 6 bases; unmatched bases: 7. Germline-derived CDR1 and CDR2 are SGHRS and YFSETQ. The CDR3 is 16 residues long. The CDR3 loop reads CASSLSAAGGAGELFF. The CDR3 DNA follows: TGCGCCAGCAGCTTGAGCGCGGCGGGGGGGGCCGGGGAGCTGTTTTTT.

The chain recombines TRBV7-8 with TRBJ2-7; 11 bases line up with TRBD2. J was trimmed by 5 bases and V by 6 bases; bases with no gene match: 12. This CDR3 is built from 16 residues. Looked up from germline, CDR1 is SGHVS and CDR2 is FQNEAQ. The CDR3 DNA reads as TGTGCCAGCAGTCAATTTCTAGCGGGAGGTATGAACGAGCAGTACTTC. Its protein is CASSQFLAGGMNEQYF.

The V gene is TRBV19, the J gene TRBJ2-3; D is perhaps TRBD2 (6 bases). The CDR3 is made up of 15 amino acids. V lost 7 bases and J lost 0, with 14 bases in between. The germline CDR1 and CDR2 sequences are LNHDA and SQIVND (reference sequence). CDR3 coding DNA: TGTGCCAGTAATCGGCTCGGGACTAGCACAGATACGCAGTATTTT. It codes for CASNRLGTSTDTQYF.

The rearrangement links TRBV5-5 to TRBJ2-3; D gene unclear. The length of the CDR3 is 14 residues. CDR1 and CDR2 (germline): SGHKS, YYEKEE (reference sequence). Between the trimmed V and J ends, which lost 4 bases and 5 bases, there was a span of 14 bases. The DNA of the CDR3 is TGTGCCAGCAGCCGCGGAGTAACACTAGATACGCAGTATTTT. Translated: CASSRGVTLDTQYF.

The CDR3 sequence: CASSYGLAANTEAFF. DNA of the CDR3: TGTGCCAGCAGTTACGGGTTGGCGGCGAACACTGAAGCTTTCTTT. The chain has TRBV6-5 and TRBJ1-1, with D unclear. Germline V gene data show CDR1 as MNHEY and CDR2 as SVGAGI. V was cut by 2 bases and J by 1 base, with 11 bases left in between. The CDR3 has 15 amino acids.

The genes are TRBV24-1 and TRBJ2-5, with D perhaps matching TRBD1 (6 bases). Trimming stripped 2 bases from V and 5 bases from J, with 8 bases between. CDR1 is KGHDR and CDR2 is SFDVKD in the germline V gene. There are 13 residues in the CDR3. This chain's CDR3 is CATSDSGVETQYF. In DNA form, the CDR3 reads TGTGCCACCAGTGATTCAGGGGTGGAGACCCAGTACTTC.